This TCR beta chain was retrieved from a study of blood T cells in healthy people across ages. Findings and limits, study-wide: Higher diversity and more naive CD4+ cells were features of long-lived donors, compared to aged donors. Across the age range, TCR beta diversity per million T cells fell in a roughly linear way.

Trimming removed 6 bases at V and 8 bases at J, with 17 bases between. The germline CDR1 and CDR2 sequences are SNHLY and FYNNEI. The CDR3 extends over 15 amino acids. With a J-beta primer mix and a sample-barcoded 5' primer, a second PCR ran about 7 to 11 cycles. Every single cDNA molecule received a tag from a template-switch adaptor with 12 random nucleotides. TCRdb re-derived calls from the 5' RACE reads in MiXCR, one entry per CDR3 protein. The sample has some 1.4 million distinct CDR3 sequences; 42% are singletons. Worth noting for this clonotype: Its antigen is unknown.

The gene calls are TRBV2 and TRBJ1-6; D unclear. This clonotype was sampled from a woman between 18 and 30 years old in good health. Input material: blood. The CDR3, as DNA: TGTGCCAGCAGCGTTAGAAGGAGAAGGGATTCACCCCTCCACTTT. This sequence encodes CASSVRRRRDSPLHF.